The following is a T cell receptor beta chain sequence with its context. This sample was included in a study of spatial heterogeneity in lung cancer. Study background: After resection, follow-up PBMC samples were sequenced when available, at a median of about 2 years later.

This sample's time point: blood at routine non-recurrence follow-up after resection. Sequencing was performed on whole RNA extracted from tumor and nontumor lung tissue, or from frozen PBMC, and the material was left unsorted. Every TCR cDNA molecule bore a unique molecular identifier. MiXCR, run by TCRdb on the 5' RACE reads, gives a single entry per CDR3 protein. The data show approximately 56,000 distinct CDR3 sequences, more than 6.5% seen once. CDR3 length: 15 amino acids. The V gene end was trimmed by 0 bases and the J gene end by 4 bases; junction bases not matched to a gene: 6. The germline CDR1 and CDR2 sequences are MNHEY and SMNVEV (reference sequence).

Material: PBMCs, obtained at follow-up. The chain has TRBV27 and TRBJ2-7; 7 positions agree with TRBD1. The clonotype originates from a female donor with early-stage non-small cell lung cancer. CDR3 nucleotides: TGTGCCAGCAGTTTATCGGTTAACAGGGGATACGAGCAGTACTTC. It specifies CASSLSVNRGYEQYF.